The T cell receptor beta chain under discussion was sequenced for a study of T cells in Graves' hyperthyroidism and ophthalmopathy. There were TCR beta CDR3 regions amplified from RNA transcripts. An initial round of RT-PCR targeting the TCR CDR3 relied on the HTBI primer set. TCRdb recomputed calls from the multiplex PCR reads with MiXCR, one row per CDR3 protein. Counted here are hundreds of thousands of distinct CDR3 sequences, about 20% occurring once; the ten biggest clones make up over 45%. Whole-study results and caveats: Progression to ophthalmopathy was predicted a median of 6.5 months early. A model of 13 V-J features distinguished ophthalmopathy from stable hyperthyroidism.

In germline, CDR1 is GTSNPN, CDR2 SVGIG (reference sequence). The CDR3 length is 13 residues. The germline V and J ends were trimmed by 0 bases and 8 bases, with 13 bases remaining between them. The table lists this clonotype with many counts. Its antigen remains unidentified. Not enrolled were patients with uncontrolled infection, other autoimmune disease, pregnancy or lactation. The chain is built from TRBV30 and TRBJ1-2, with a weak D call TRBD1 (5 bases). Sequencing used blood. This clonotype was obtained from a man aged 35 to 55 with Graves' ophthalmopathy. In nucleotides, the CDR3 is TGTGCCTGGAGTGTACAGGACGGAGTGGGCTACACCTTC. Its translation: CAWSVQDGVGYTF.